This T cell receptor beta chain was obtained from a study of blood T cell repertoires in COVID-19. Study-wide context: Donors in the United States, Italy and Spain gave samples during acute or convalescent COVID-19. PBMCs, B-cell-depleted T cells, or T cells were the source of the cDNA or gDNA that made up the material.

Original handling: Counts of nucleated cells, estimated from reference gene primer amplification, were obtained. The assay was immunoSEQ multiplex PCR, and TCRdb's table has in-frame clones only and misses some. The V and J calls and the clone size are those of that table, but D and trimming were determined from the DNA. Of some 74,000 clones in the sample, around 80% were seen once. The CDR3 sequence is 12 residues long. Germline values: CDR1 SGHNT, CDR2 YENEEA. The V segment lost 6 bases and the J segment 6 bases; nucleotides outside the gene matches: 2. Sequencing input: peripheral blood. The chain has TRBV11-3 and TRBJ2-1, with 7 bases aligning to TRBD1. The sequence derives from a woman older than 75 with active or convalescent COVID-19. CDR3 loop: CASSSGGNEQFF. DNA of the CDR3: TGTGCCAGCAGTTCAGGGGGCAATGAGCAGTTCTTC.